The 21 T cell receptor beta chains below come from one sample, sequenced in a study of blood T cell repertoires in COVID-19. Profiling relied on immunoSEQ multiplex PCR, and the TCRdb table lists in-frame clones only, not all of them. The data show 95,000 to 100,000 clones, with approximately 84% seen just once and approximately 24% held by the top ten. The sequenced sample consisted of peripheral blood. Every receptor here comes from a human donor in a cohort sampled during active COVID-19.

The J gene is TRBJ2-7, the V gene TRBV28, with 10 bases lining up with TRBD1. Germline trimming cut 5 bases from V and 7 bases from J; bases unmatched to any gene: 8. Germline V gene lookup returns CDR1 MDHEN and CDR2 SYDVKM. The CDR3 spans 14 residues. CDR3 nucleotides: TGTGCCAGCAGTCCCCAATGGGGACAGGGGGAGCAGTACTTC. Its protein product is CASSPQWGQGEQYF.

This clone was observed a handful of times. The rearrangement uses TRBV5-5 and TRBJ2-3; 10 positions match TRBD2. After removal of 2 bases from V and 8 bases from J, the junction contained 5 bases not matched to a gene. Germline V lookup: CDR1 SGHKS, CDR2 YYEKEE (reference sequence). There are 14 residues in the CDR3. CDR3 bases: TGTGCCAGCAGCTTCTGGACTAGCGGTGGTACGCAGTATTTT. This translates into CASSFWTSGGTQYF. Combining the CDR3 with reference TRBV5-5 and TRBJ2-3 gives the whole variable domain DAGVTQSPTHLIKTRGQQVTLRCSPISGHKSVSWYQQVLGQGPQFIFQYYEKEERGRGNFPDRFSARQFPNYSSELNVNALLLGDSALYLCASSFWTSGGTQYFGPGTRLTVL.

The rearrangement joins TRBV5-1 to TRBJ2-7, with TRBD1 matching 9 bases. Germline V gene sequence: CDR1 SGHRS, CDR2 YFSETQ. This CDR3 has 14 residues. The junction had 4 bases not matched to a gene; V was cut back by 4 bases and J by 2 bases. CDR3 amino acids: CASSTGTGTYEQYF. CDR3 nucleotides: TGCGCCAGCAGCACCGGGACAGGGACCTACGAGCAGTACTTC.

The CDR3 DNA reads as TGTGCCAGCAGTTCAAGCGGGGGGATGGCCCAGTACTTC. It codes for CASSSSGGMAQYF. The chain links TRBV6-5 to TRBJ2-5; 9 bases map to TRBD2. From germline, CDR1 is MNHEY and CDR2 SVGAGI. The V gene end was trimmed by 4 bases and the J gene end by 9 bases; junction bases not matched to a gene: 6. This CDR3 has 13 amino acids.

Of note for this clone: Other DNA sequences within the sample encode an identical CDR3. This chain uses TRBV6-5 with TRBJ1-5; 7 bases are a match to TRBD1. This CDR3 contains 15 residues. Germline V gene data show CDR1 as MNHEY and CDR2 as SVGAGI. Trimming took 3 bases from V and 2 from J; bases not matched to a gene: 4. The chain's CDR3 is CASSYSGTGNQPQHF. The DNA for the CDR3 is TGTGCCAGCAGTTATTCAGGGACAGGCAATCAGCCCCAGCATTTT.

V and J are TRBV2 and TRBJ1-5; perhaps TRBD1 as D (6 bases). This CDR3 is built from 13 residues. The germline V gene has CDR1 SNHLY and CDR2 FYNNEI. V was clipped by 8 bases and J by 6 bases, with 14 bases between them. The CDR3 loop is CASERGGSQPQHF. Written as DNA, the CDR3 is TGTGCCAGCGAGAGGGGGGGAAGTCAGCCCCAGCATTTT.

This CDR3 is CASTVGTGDWNEQFF. As DNA, the CDR3 is TGTGCCAGCACCGTAGGGACAGGGGATTGGAATGAGCAGTTCTTC. This chain connects TRBV3-1 (or the pseudogene TRBV3-2) to TRBJ2-1; 10 nucleotides match TRBD1. CDR1 is LGHDT, CDR2 YNNKEL, per germline (reference sequence). The J segment lost 7 bases and the V segment lost 7 bases, leaving 10 bases of the junction unmatched. The CDR3 is 15 residues long.

The chain has TRBV5-5 and TRBJ1-1; D is undetermined. Germline CDR1 and CDR2: SGHKS and YYEKEE (reference sequence). Trimming pared 0 bases from V and 2 bases from J, leaving 8 bases between. The CDR3 spans 14 residues. The DNA of the CDR3 is TGTGCCAGCAGCTTGGGCTGGCTTAACACTGAAGCTTTCTTT. Translation: CASSLGWLNTEAFF.

The CDR3 loop reads CASSEITGLGNNEQFF. DNA of the CDR3: TGTGCCAGCAGTGAAATAACGGGACTAGGCAACAATGAGCAGTTCTTC. This chain joins TRBV2 and TRBJ2-1; TRBD2 matches at 8 bases. This CDR3 has 16 residues. The germline gives CDR1 SNHLY, CDR2 FYNNEI. After removal of 2 bases from V and 5 bases from J, the junction contained 8 bases not matched to a gene. Supplemented by reference TRBV2 and TRBJ2-1, the full variable domain reads EPEVTQTPSHQVTQMGQEVILRCVPISNHLYFYWYRQILGQKVEFLVSFYNNEISEKSEIFDDQFSVERPDGSNFTLKIRSTKLEDSAMYFCASSEITGLGNNEQFFGPGTRLTVL.

This clone was counted a single time. J is TRBJ1-5 and V is TRBV12-3 or TRBV12-4, with D possibly matching TRBD1 (5 bases). The CDR3 length is 12 residues. The V end lost 6 bases, the J end lost 5 bases, and 8 bases lay between the germline ends. DNA of the CDR3: TGTGCCAGCAGCCCACAGGATCAGCCCCAGCATTTT. Protein sequence: CASSPQDQPQHF.

The chain links TRBV4-1 to TRBJ2-1, with TRBD2 matching over 11 bases. CDR1 and CDR2 from the germline V gene are MGHRA and YSYEKL. V dropped 3 bases and J dropped 6; count of bases not matched to a gene: 10. The length of the CDR3 is 17 residues. CDR3 DNA: TGCGCCAGCAGCCACGATACACTGACTAGCGGGATCAATGAGCAGTTCTTC. This gives the protein CASSHDTLTSGINEQFF.

The chain has TRBV6-1 and TRBJ2-7, with D possibly being TRBD1 (6 bases). CDR1 and CDR2 from the germline V gene are MNHNS and SASEGT. V shed 1 base and J shed 6 bases, with 10 bases lying between them. CDR3 length equals 13 residues. The CDR3 DNA reads as TGTGCCAGCAGTGAAGACAGGGTGGGCGAGCAGTACTTC. It encodes CASSEDRVGEQYF.

The genes are TRBV6-1 and TRBJ2-2; 8 nucleotides agree with TRBD2. From germline, CDR1 is MNHNS and CDR2 SASEGT. Trimming cost V 4 bases and J 1 base; bases outside gene matches: 5. This CDR3 spans 16 amino acids. This CDR3 is CASSGLRGVNTGELFF. CDR3 coding DNA: TGTGCCAGCAGTGGGTTGCGGGGGGTGAACACCGGGGAGCTGTTTTTT.

The chain links TRBV5-1 to TRBJ2-3; 9 nucleotides match TRBD1. Germline CDR1 SGHRS, CDR2 YFSETQ. The CDR3 extends over 17 amino acids. With 1 base clipped from V and 8 bases from J, the junction kept 14 bases outside the gene matches. As DNA, the CDR3 is TGCGCCAGCAGCTTGACTGGGACAGGGTTTGTGGGGGGTACGCAGTATTTT. As protein: CASSLTGTGFVGGTQYF.

The chain links TRBV12-3 or TRBV12-4 to TRBJ2-3; 7 nucleotides agree with TRBD1. Losses at the gene ends were 5 bases for V and 4 bases for J; bases not matched to a gene: 3. There are 13 residues in the CDR3. In DNA, the CDR3 is TGTGCCAGCAGTCGGGACAGACCAGATACGCAGTATTTT. Translation: CASSRDRPDTQYF.

This chain joins TRBV5-6 and TRBJ1-1; tentatively, D is TRBD1 (6 bases). Trimming pared 3 bases from V and 0 bases from J, leaving 18 bases between. Germline V gives CDR1 SGHDT, CDR2 YYEEEE. The CDR3 is 17 residues long. The CDR3 coding sequence is TGTGCCAGCAGCTGGGGGAAGACAGGAAAGGTGAACACTGAAGCTTTCTTT. Residues: CASSWGKTGKVNTEAFF.

The chain carries TRBV3-1 (or the pseudogene TRBV3-2) and TRBJ1-4; 9 positions agree with TRBD1. Germline CDR1 LGHDT, CDR2 YNNKEL (reference sequence). V was clipped by 5 bases and J by 4 bases; unmatched bases: 8. The CDR3 spans 16 residues. DNA of the CDR3: TGTGCCAGCAGCAGTACAGGGGGCCGCATTAATGAAAAACTGTTTTTT. This codes for CASSSTGGRINEKLFF.

The chain combines TRBV28 with TRBJ1-5; D not resolved. V was trimmed by 5 bases and J by 0 bases, leaving 14 bases between them. The CDR3 runs 16 residues. The germline CDR1 and CDR2 sequences are MDHEN and SYDVKM. The CDR3, as DNA: TGTGCCAGCAGTCCCTGGAAACAGTTTAGCAATCAGCCCCAGCATTTT. This gives the protein CASSPWKQFSNQPQHF.

The chain recombines TRBV9 with TRBJ1-2, with D uncertain. The CDR3 is 13 residues long. Germline V gene lookup returns CDR1 SGDLS and CDR2 YYNGEE. V gave up 0 bases and J gave up 3 bases, with 6 bases separating them. CDR3 bases: TGTGCCAGCAGCGTAGACGGTTACTATGGCTACACCTTC. This encodes CASSVDGYYGYTF.

The chain joins TRBV4-1 to TRBJ2-7; the match to TRBD2 covers 11 bases. The CDR3 sequence is 15 residues long. The junction had 4 bases not matched to a gene; V was cut back by 0 bases and J by 6 bases. Per germline, CDR1 MGHRA and CDR2 YSYEKL. The chain's CDR3 is CASSQDYSGGAEQYF. CDR3 bases: TGCGCCAGCAGCCAAGATTATAGCGGGGGGGCCGAGCAGTACTTC.

The CDR3 reads CASTDRGRVNTEAFF. The CDR3 bases are TGCGCCAGCACAGACAGGGGGCGAGTAAACACTGAAGCTTTCTTT. The chain links TRBV4-3 to TRBJ1-1, with 10 bases aligning to TRBD1. J lost 2 bases, V lost 7 bases, and 7 bases had no gene match. There are 15 residues in the CDR3. Germline V gene data show CDR1 as LGHNA and CDR2 as YSLEER.